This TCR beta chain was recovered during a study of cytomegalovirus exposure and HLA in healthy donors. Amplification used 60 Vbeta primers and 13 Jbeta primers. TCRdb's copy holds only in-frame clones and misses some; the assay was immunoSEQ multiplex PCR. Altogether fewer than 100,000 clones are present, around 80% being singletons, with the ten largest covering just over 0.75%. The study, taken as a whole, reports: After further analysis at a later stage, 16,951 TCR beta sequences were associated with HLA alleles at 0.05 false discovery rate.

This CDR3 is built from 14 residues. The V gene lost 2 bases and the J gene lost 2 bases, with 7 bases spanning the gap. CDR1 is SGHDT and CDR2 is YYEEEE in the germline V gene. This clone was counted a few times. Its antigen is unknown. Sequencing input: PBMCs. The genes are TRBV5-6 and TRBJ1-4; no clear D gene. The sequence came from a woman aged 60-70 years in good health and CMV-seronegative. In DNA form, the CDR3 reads TGTGCCAGCAGCTTCGGGGTGACTAATGAAAAACTGTTTTTT. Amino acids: CASSFGVTNEKLFF.